This T cell receptor (beta chain) was profiled in a study of cytomegalovirus exposure and HLA in healthy donors. At the level of the study: Falling in the Caucasian-associated ancestry cluster were 81% of 398 genotyped donors.

These donors counted as nominally healthy when sampled, but unrecorded immune exposures were likely. Study conclusions and caveats: Association of a missense DCLRE1C variant with TCR beta V- and J-gene trimming was reported in a later analysis. Upon later analysis, HLA-associated TCR beta chains proved more clonally expanded than other, equally common chains.

Germline CDR1 and CDR2: LNHDA and SQIVND (reference sequence). V gave up 3 bases and J gave up 3 bases; unmatched junction bases: 3. The CDR3 runs 15 residues. Use of 60 Vbeta and 13 Jbeta primers characterized the PCR. Generated by immunoSEQ multiplex PCR, the TCRdb table keeps only in-frame clones and is missing some. The sample records some 91,000 clones, about 80% being singletons. With respect to this clone: Its specificity is not known.

The rearrangement joins TRBV19 to TRBJ2-2, with 8 bases fitting TRBD1. The sequenced material came from PBMCs. The receptor was isolated from a woman aged 55-70 years in good health and CMV-seronegative. In nucleotides, the CDR3 is TGTGCCAGTAGTATGGACAGGGTATACACCGGGGAGCTGTTTTTT. Its translation is CASSMDRVYTGELFF.